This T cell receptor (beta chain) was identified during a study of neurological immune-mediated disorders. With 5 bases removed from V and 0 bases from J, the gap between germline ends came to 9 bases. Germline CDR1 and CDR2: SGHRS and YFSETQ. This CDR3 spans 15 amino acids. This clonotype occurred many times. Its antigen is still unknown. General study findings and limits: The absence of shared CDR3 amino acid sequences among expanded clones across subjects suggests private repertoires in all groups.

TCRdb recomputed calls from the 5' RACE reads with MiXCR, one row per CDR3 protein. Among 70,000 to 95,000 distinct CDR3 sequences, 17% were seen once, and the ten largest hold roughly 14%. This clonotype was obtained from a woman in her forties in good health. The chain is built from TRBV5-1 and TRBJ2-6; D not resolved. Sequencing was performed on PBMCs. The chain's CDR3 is CASRFGGSGANVLTF. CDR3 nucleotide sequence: TGCGCCAGCAGATTTGGCGGCTCTGGGGCCAACGTCCTGACTTTC.